A single T cell receptor beta chain is shown here with its context. Trimming took off 0 bases at V and 1 base at J, with 15 bases between the two ends. The germline V gene encodes CDR1 LGHNT and CDR2 FRNRAP. The CDR3 sequence is 17 residues long. In the source study's methods: Cell counts per sample came from amplifying reference gene primers. Generated by immunoSEQ multiplex PCR, the TCRdb table keeps only in-frame clones and is missing some. For V, J and clone size, that table is used; D and trimming come from the DNA. The data show approximately 160,000 clones, just over 85% seen once. This sample was taken from a study of blood T cell repertoires in COVID-19. Study details: Acute and convalescent COVID-19 samples came from the United States, Italy and Spain. T cells, B-cell-depleted T cells, or PBMCs supplied cDNA or gDNA.

This TCR was sampled from a man in his fifties or sixties with active or convalescent COVID-19. The chain recombines TRBV12-5 with TRBJ1-2, with a tentative D call TRBD1 (6 bases). Sequencing was done on a sample of peripheral blood. CDR3 sequence: CASGLVTGPSGNYGYTF. The CDR3 DNA reads TGTGCTAGTGGTTTGGTGACAGGCCCTTCGGGTAACTATGGCTACACCTTC.